This T cell receptor beta chain came from a study of identical twins. TCRdb re-derived calls from the 5' RACE reads in MiXCR, one entry per CDR3 protein. Seen here are 1,800,000 or so distinct CDR3 sequences, about 32% observed once, and the top ten hold over 0.25%. The CDR3 contains 14 residues. V was trimmed by 6 bases and J by 0 bases, leaving 11 bases between them. Germline CDR1 is ENHRY and CDR2 is SYGVKD. What was sequenced was cord blood. This TCR came from a newborn girl in good health. The chain uses TRBV10-3 and TRBJ1-2; the D gene is possibly TRBD1 (5 bases). The CDR3 nucleotides read TGTGCCATCAGCCCCCAGGGAGCTAACTATGGCTACACCTTC. Protein product: CAISPQGANYGYTF.